A single T cell receptor (beta chain) is shown here with its context. This sample was taken from a study of blood T cell repertoires in COVID-19. About the research overall: COVID-19 samples from acute and convalescent phases originated in the United States, Italy and Spain. PBMCs, B-cell-depleted T cells, or T cells provided the cDNA or gDNA that made up the material.

This CDR3 is built from 16 residues. Germline V CDR1 and CDR2: KGHSH, LQKENI. Trimming removed 4 bases from V and 0 bases from J, with 12 bases in between. Original handling: Reference gene primer amplification gave estimated nucleated cell counts. Assay: immunoSEQ multiplex PCR; the TCRdb copy retains only in-frame clones and omits some. V, J and clone size reflect that table, while D and trimming were determined from the DNA. Here the sample spans more than 250,000 clones, roughly 83% being singletons. This chain connects TRBV18 to TRBJ1-4; perhaps TRBD1 as D (6 bases). The receptor was isolated from a man between 60 and 75 years old who had recovered from COVID-19. Sequencing was performed on peripheral blood. The CDR3 spells CASSRQGPSTNEKLFF. Written as DNA, the CDR3 is TGTGCCAGCTCACGCCAGGGGCCCTCAACTAATGAAAAACTGTTTTTT.